These 20 T cell receptor beta chains came from one sample sequenced in a study of regulatory T cells in long-lasting Graves disease listed by TCRdb under 2021. Sample time point, as interpreted from the label and publication: persistent/refractory GD, antithyroid drugs over 5 years with positive TRAb. For both TCR sequencing and RNA sequencing, RNA was extracted from PBMCs in TRIzol. The method was multiplex PCR. TCRdb records Illumina HiSeq 4000 as the sequencer. iRepertoire HTBI primers and Arm-PCR amplification of CDR3 regions were used to construct TCR beta libraries. TCRdb's own reprocessing of the public reads used fastp at Q25 and MiXCR and kept productive beta chains. Each CDR3 protein appears once, grouped with its most common genes and DNA. Recorded for this sample are about 420,000 distinct CDR3 sequences; around 24% of them occurred a single time. The ten largest clones represent around 26% of the sample.

The sample here was peripheral blood mononuclear cells (PBMCs), taken when the disease was refractory, from a patient treated with antithyroid drugs. The receptors shown here come from a female donor with Graves disease.

The chain has TRBV27 and TRBJ1-1; D gene unclear. This CDR3 region has 12 residues. V was clipped by 8 bases and J by 5 bases, with 12 bases between them. CDR1 MNHEY and CDR2 SMNVEV come from the germline V gene (reference sequence). The CDR3 is CASCGAGTEAFF. CDR3 DNA sequence: TGTGCCAGCTGTGGTGCGGGGACTGAAGCTTTCTTT.

A word on this clonotype: One end of the junction does not line up with germline, which may come from a read error. This sequence joins TRBV27 and TRBJ1-5; perhaps TRBD1 as D (5 bases). Germline V gives CDR1 MNHEY, CDR2 SMNVEV (reference sequence). This CDR3 has 15 residues. The CDR3, as DNA: TGTGCCGGCAGTTTTCAGGGACTTTCCGATCAGCCCCAGCATTTT. It specifies CAGSFQGLSDQPQHF.

As regards this clonotype: At one boundary the junction diverges from the germline segment, which might be a read error. The genes are TRBV6-9 and TRBJ2-7; D unresolved. CDR3 size: 14 residues. Per the germline V gene, CDR1 is MNHGY and CDR2 is SVAAGI. The CDR3 bases are TGTGCCAACAGTTCGCACCGAGGCTCCTACGAGCAGTACTTC. It encodes CANSSHRGSYEQYF.

This clonotype was picked up many times. The genes are TRBV6-1 and TRBJ1-2; 11 positions match TRBD1. The CDR3 consists of 15 residues. The J segment lost 6 bases and the V segment lost 5 bases, leaving 8 bases of the junction unmatched. Germline lookup yields CDR1 MNHNS and CDR2 SASEGT. The CDR3 protein is CASSTSMDRGHGYTF. The CDR3, as DNA: TGTGCCAGCAGTACATCCATGGACAGGGGGCATGGCTACACCTTC.

This clonotype was seen at least ten times. V is TRBV19 and J is TRBJ1-3; the match to TRBD1 covers 10 bases. Unmatched junction bases numbered 5, after V lost 9 bases and J lost 3 bases. The CDR3 length is 14 residues. Germline loops: CDR1 LNHDA, CDR2 SQIVND (reference sequence). CDR3 in DNA: TGTGCCAGCAGACAGGGGGCGATTGGAAACACCATATATTTT. The encoded protein is CASRQGAIGNTIYF.

The chain couples TRBV12-3 or TRBV12-4 to TRBJ2-2; the match to TRBD1 covers 8 bases. V lost 2 bases to trimming and J lost 3 bases; unmatched junction nucleotides: 5. The CDR3 consists of 16 residues. This CDR3 is CASSLMTGVDTGELFF. Written as DNA, the CDR3 is TGTGCCAGCAGTTTAATGACAGGGGTAGACACCGGGGAGCTGTTTTTT.

The table lists this clonotype with many counts. V is TRBV28 and J is TRBJ2-2; D possibly corresponds to TRBD1 (6 bases). The germline gives CDR1 MDHEN, CDR2 SYDVKM. This CDR3 has 14 amino acids. The ends were cut back, 4 bases at V and 7 bases at J, with 13 bases in the middle. The CDR3 coding sequence is TGTGCCAGCAGTTCTCAGGGGTTCAGCGGGGAGCTGTTTTTT. It encodes CASSSQGFSGELFF.

Turning to this clonotype: One base away lies a much larger clone, so this may be a sequencing read error. The genes are TRBV7-2 and TRBJ2-5; D possibly matches TRBD1 or TRBD2 (5 bases each). Germline CDR1 and CDR2: SGHTA and FQGNSA. The CDR3 extends over 13 amino acids. DNA for the CDR3: TGTGCCGGCAGCTACACCGGGACGTCCTCTCAGTACTTC. As protein: CAGSYTGTSSQYF.

The chain links TRBV19 to TRBJ2-7, with TRBD1 identical over 7 bases. This CDR3 has 14 residues. Germline values: CDR1 LNHDA, CDR2 SQIVND (reference sequence). Unmatched junction bases numbered 4, after V lost 3 bases and J lost 2 bases. This CDR3 reads CASSITGATYEQYF. Here the CDR3 DNA reads TGTGCCAGTAGTATTACAGGGGCGACCTACGAGCAGTACTTC.

This clonotype came up a few times. CDR3 in DNA: TGTGCCATCAGTCCTGGACAGGGCTCCGGGGAGCAGTACTTC. It translates to CAISPGQGSGEQYF. J is TRBJ2-7 and V is TRBV10-3; 8 bases are shared with TRBD1. V lost 5 bases to trimming and J lost 7 bases; unmatched junction nucleotides: 10. CDR1 ENHRY and CDR2 SYGVKD come from the germline V gene. This CDR3 is 14 amino acids long.

This clonotype has only a few counts. This chain connects TRBV9 to TRBJ1-2; no firm D call. CDR3 length: 16 amino acids. The V end lost 0 bases, the J end lost 2 bases, and 14 bases lay between the germline ends. Germline V gene sequence: CDR1 SGDLS, CDR2 YYNGEE. The CDR3 region has the DNA TGTGCCAGCAGCGTAGCTGTGGGCAGGCAAAACTATGGCTACACCTTC. Amino acid sequence: CASSVAVGRQNYGYTF.

In this sample, this clonotype turned up many times. This chain uses TRBV20-1 with TRBJ2-4; D is undetermined. Germline CDR1 and CDR2: DFQATT and SNEGSKA (reference sequence). The CDR3 has 16 residues. Trimming left V 3 bases short and J 0 bases short, with 15 bases between. The CDR3 nucleotides are TGCAGTGCTAGCGCTGCCCGTCGAGTAGCCAAAAACATTCAGTACTTC. Residues: CSASAARRVAKNIQYF.

About this clonotype: A read error may account for a junction end that differs from germline. This sequence joins TRBV5-6 and TRBJ2-7; 8 bases map to TRBD1. CDR3 length: 16 amino acids. In germline, CDR1 is SGHDT, CDR2 YYEEEE. The CDR3 DNA sequence: TGTGCCAGCAGGTTGGGACCGGGACAGGTCTCCTACGAGCAGTACTTC. Residues: CASRLGPGQVSYEQYF.

This clonotype was observed a few times. A much larger clone differs from this one at a single base, so this may be a read error. The V and J genes are TRBV28 and TRBJ1-5; D is undetermined. Germline assignment: CDR1 MDHEN and CDR2 SYDVKM. V was shortened by 6 bases and J by 4 bases, with 13 bases between the two germline ends. The length of the CDR3 is 14 residues. CDR3 region: CASRYGRSNQPQHF. CDR3 DNA: TGTGCCAGCAGATATGGCAGGTCGAATCAGCCCCAGCATTTT.

In its sample, this clonotype was seen a few times. This may be a read error: a much more frequent sequence differs by one nucleotide. Here the CDR3 DNA reads TGTGCCAGCAGTGTGCCGGGACCAGCGGGAGTGCGTGTAAAGACCCAGTACTTC. It is translated as CASSVPGPAGVRVKTQYF. The V call is TRBV2, the J call TRBJ2-5, with 8 bases aligning to TRBD2. The CDR3 is 18 amino acids. Germline values: CDR1 SNHLY, CDR2 FYNNEI. The V and J ends lost 4 bases and 6 bases, in that order; junction bases with no gene match: 19.

This clonotype was detected many times. The chain links TRBV7-8 to TRBJ2-5; 7 bases align to TRBD2. After removal of 5 bases from V and 4 bases from J, the junction contained 10 bases not matched to a gene. This CDR3 contains 15 residues. In germline, CDR1 is SGHVS, CDR2 FQNEAQ. The CDR3 sequence is CASSTRGLGGETQYF. The CDR3 DNA sequence: TGTGCCAGCAGCACCCGCGGACTAGGAGGAGAGACCCAGTACTTC.

The rearrangement uses TRBV7-9 and TRBJ2-5; D gene ambiguous. V was pared by 1 base and J by 0 bases, with 9 bases between. This CDR3 comprises 15 residues. CDR1 is SEHNR and CDR2 is FQNEAQ in the germline V gene (reference sequence). CDR3 in amino acids: CASSLVVFNQETQYF. CDR3 in DNA: TGTGCCAGCAGCTTAGTGGTGTTCAACCAAGAGACCCAGTACTTC.

The sample holds many counts of this clonotype. This rearrangement joins TRBV19 to TRBJ1-2; TRBD1 might be the D (6 bases). The ends were cut back, 9 bases at V and 2 bases at J, with 13 bases in the middle. Looked up from germline, CDR1 is LNHDA and CDR2 is SQIVND (reference sequence). The CDR3 is 13 amino acids. The CDR3 bases are TGTGCCAGCCGCTTACAGGGAAACTATGGCTACACCTTC. Protein: CASRLQGNYGYTF.

For this clonotype: Since the CDR3 does not end with the conserved phenylalanine or tryptophan, this likely comes from a read error. The J gene is TRBJ1-2, the V gene TRBV29-1; 9 nucleotides line up with TRBD1. The CDR3 is made up of 12 amino acids. V lost 6 bases and J lost 5; bases outside the gene matches: 4. The germline gives CDR1 SQVTM, CDR2 ANQGSEA. The CDR3 protein is CSVRGQGYGYTL. The CDR3 DNA is TGCAGCGTGAGGGGACAGGGTTATGGCTACACCCTC.

Comments on this clonotype: The CDR3 end shows no conserved phenylalanine or tryptophan, and so a read error is likely. The gene calls are TRBV6-1 and TRBJ2-7; 11 bases are shared with TRBD2. V lost 5 bases to trimming and J lost 2 bases; unmatched junction nucleotides: 5. Germline V gives CDR1 MNHNS, CDR2 SASEGT. The CDR3 totals 15 residues. The CDR3 DNA reads TGTGCCAGCAGTATAAGACTAGCGGGAACCTACGAGCAGTACCTC. Its translation is CASSIRLAGTYEQYL.